A selection of T cell receptor beta chains follows, all from one sample in a study of blood T cell repertoires in COVID-19. Profiling relied on immunoSEQ multiplex PCR, and the TCRdb table lists in-frame clones only, not all of them. This table holds around 50,000 clones, more than 75% found once. The sequenced sample consisted of peripheral blood. All receptors come from a man aged 60 to 69 with active or convalescent COVID-19. Both conserved end residues are part of each CDR3. The D gene is left open where the match is weak. Expanded clones get a size class; other rows say once, few or many, or leave the size out.

TRBV24-1,TRBJ2-3,-,-,CATEPTGGRTDTQYF,TGTGCCACGGAACCTACGGGGGGCCGGACAGATACGCAGTATTTT
TRBV7-9,TRBJ1-2,TRBD1,-,CASLGPGQGSYGYTF,TGTGCCAGCCTCGGACCGGGACAGGGTAGTTATGGCTACACCTTC
TRBV7-7,TRBJ2-1,TRBD2,few,CASSLGWTSGGSNNEQFF,TGTGCCAGCAGCTTGGGCTGGACTAGCGGGGGATCCAACAATGAGCAGTTCTTC
TRBV29-1,TRBJ1-2,-,once,CSAGLTGHYGYTF,TGCAGCGCGGGACTGACGGGACATTATGGCTACACCTTC
TRBV30,TRBJ1-3,-,-,CAWSAAGNTIYF,TGTGCCTGGAGTGCAGCTGGAAACACCATATATTTT
TRBV2,TRBJ1-1,-,-,CASTKEAKEAFF,TGTGCCAGCACCAAAGAGGCCAAGGAAGCTTTCTTT
TRBV11-1,TRBJ1-2,TRBD1,-,CASSINRGLGYTF,TGTGCCAGCAGCATCAACAGGGGATTGGGCTACACCTTC
TRBV6-1,TRBJ2-1,-,-,CASSEGTGGGNEQFF,TGTGCCAGCAGTGAAGGGACAGGTGGGGGGAATGAGCAGTTCTTC
TRBV5-1,TRBJ1-2,-,-,CASSLNPNNHYGYTF,TGCGCCAGCAGCTTGAATCCAAACAATCACTATGGCTACACCTTC
TRBV6-5,TRBJ1-1,-,-,CASSTGLNTEAFF,TGTGCCAGCAGTACAGGGTTGAACACTGAAGCTTTCTTT
TRBV6-5,TRBJ1-1,TRBD1,-,CASISSGQSAFF,TGTGCCAGCATTTCGTCGGGACAGTCGGCTTTCTTT
TRBV5-5,TRBJ1-2,-,-,CASSGREDYGYTF,TGTGCCAGCAGCGGCCGGGAAGACTATGGCTACACCTTC
TRBV28,TRBJ2-2,TRBD2,-,CASSLSGAGELFF,TGTGCCAGCAGTTTGAGCGGGGCCGGGGAGCTGTTTTTT
TRBV6-2/TRBV6-3,TRBJ2-2,-,-,CASSFFTGELFF,TGTGCCAGCAGCTTCTTCACCGGGGAGCTGTTTTTT
TRBV18,TRBJ2-1,-,once,CASSESNEQFF,TGTGCCAGCTCCGAGTCCAATGAGCAGTTCTTC
TRBV6-5,TRBJ1-5,-,-,CASRPTGGSNQPQHF,TGTGCCAGCAGGCCCACCGGGGGTAGCAATCAGCCCCAGCATTTT
TRBV6-5,TRBJ1-1,TRBD1,-,CASSLRQGGTTEAFF,TGTGCCAGCAGCCTTCGACAGGGTGGGACCACTGAAGCTTTCTTT
TRBV6-1,TRBJ2-7,-,-,CASSEILADYEQYF,TGTGCCAGCAGTGAAATTTTGGCCGACTACGAGCAGTACTTC
TRBV7-3,TRBJ2-5,-,-,CASSLTGHLGETQYF,TGTGCCAGCAGCTTAACGGGACACCTTGGGGAGACCCAGTACTTC
TRBV7-2,TRBJ2-7,TRBD2,once,CASSRTSGAYEQYF,TGTGCCAGCAGCAGGACTAGCGGGGCCTACGAGCAGTACTTC
TRBV2,TRBJ2-1,-,once,CASRERYRSGNEQFF,TGTGCCAGCAGGGAAAGGTACAGGTCAGGGAATGAGCAGTTCTTC
TRBV9,TRBJ1-4,TRBD1,-,CASSVEQGANEKLFF,TGTGCCAGCAGCGTAGAACAGGGGGCTAATGAAAAACTGTTTTTT
TRBV29-1,TRBJ1-2,TRBD1,-,CSVGAGGTVGYGYTF,TGCAGCGTTGGTGCAGGGGGGACGGTGGGTTATGGCTACACCTTC
TRBV5-4,TRBJ2-1,-,-,CASSLSAQGKNEQFF,TGTGCCAGCAGCTTGTCCGCCCAGGGGAAGAATGAGCAGTTCTTC
TRBV2,TRBJ1-5,-,few,CASSDNNQPQHF,TGTGCCAGCAGTGACAACAATCAGCCCCAGCATTTT
TRBV28,TRBJ2-7,-,-,CASSLLPGLSYEQYF,TGTGCCAGCAGCTTGTTACCAGGTCTCTCCTACGAGCAGTACTTC
TRBV3-1/TRBV3-2,TRBJ2-3,TRBD2,-,CASSPYSGATDTQYF,TGTGCCAGCAGCCCCTATAGCGGGGCCACAGATACGCAGTATTTT
TRBV5-4,TRBJ1-4,TRBD1,-,CASSPGQEFNEKLFF,TGTGCCAGCAGCCCCGGACAGGAGTTTAATGAAAAACTGTTTTTT
TRBV6-5,TRBJ1-2,-,-,CASGPTGNNYGYTF,TGTGCCAGCGGACCTACAGGAAACAACTATGGCTACACCTTC
TRBV5-1,TRBJ1-3,TRBD1,-,CASSLGTGGFSGNTIYF,TGCGCCAGCAGCCTTGGGACAGGGGGCTTCTCTGGAAACACCATATATTTT
TRBV27,TRBJ2-7,TRBD1,-,CASAGTASYEQYF,TGTGCCAGCGCCGGGACAGCCTCCTACGAGCAGTACTTC
TRBV19,TRBJ1-3,-,-,CASSNQGTLGNTIYF,TGTGCCAGTAGTAACCAAGGGACACTTGGAAACACCATATATTTT